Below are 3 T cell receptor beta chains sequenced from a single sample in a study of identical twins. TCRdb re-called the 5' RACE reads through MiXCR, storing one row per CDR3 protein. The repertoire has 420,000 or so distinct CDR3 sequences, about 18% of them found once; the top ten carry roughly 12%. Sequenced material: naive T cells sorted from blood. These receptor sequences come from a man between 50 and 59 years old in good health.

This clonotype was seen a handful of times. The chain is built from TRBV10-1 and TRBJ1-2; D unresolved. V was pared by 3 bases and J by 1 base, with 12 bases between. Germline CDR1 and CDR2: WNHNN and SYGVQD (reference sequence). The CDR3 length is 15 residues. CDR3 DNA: TGCGCCAGCAGTGATTTGAGAGGAATTAACTATGGCTACACCTTC. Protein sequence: CASSDLRGINYGYTF.

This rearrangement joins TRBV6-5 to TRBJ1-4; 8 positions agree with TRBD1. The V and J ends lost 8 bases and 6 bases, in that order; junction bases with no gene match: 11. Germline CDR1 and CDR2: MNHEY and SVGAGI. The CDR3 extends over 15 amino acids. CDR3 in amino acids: CASRNSGTGYEKLFF. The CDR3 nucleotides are TGTGCCAGCCGTAACTCCGGGACAGGATATGAAAAACTGTTTTTT.

The CDR3 bases are TGTGCCAGCAGTCACCTTAAGTTGACTAGCACAGATACGCAGTATTTT. Translated, it gives CASSHLKLTSTDTQYF. This rearrangement joins TRBV12-3 or TRBV12-4 to TRBJ2-3; D gene ambiguous. The CDR3 covers 16 residues. The ends were cut back, 5 bases at V and 0 bases at J, with 15 bases in the middle.